The 27 T cell receptor beta chains given below trace back to one sample, sequenced in a study of early stage breast cancer tumors. The repertoire was sequenced with immunoSEQ multiplex PCR; TCRdb's copy has only in-frame clones and lacks some. This repertoire shows about 9,900 clones, 60% to 75% found once; its top ten account for roughly 12%. Sample: breast tumor tissue. These receptors came from a person between 60 and 69 years old with breast cancer.

The chain uses TRBV11-2 and TRBJ1-2; 8 bases agree with TRBD1. The CDR3 length is 13 residues. Germline V lookup: CDR1 SGHAT, CDR2 FQNNGV. J lost 6 bases, V lost 7 bases, and 7 bases had no gene match. The CDR3 nucleotides read TGTGCCAGCACATTAGGGACAGGACATGGCTACACCTTC. Its protein is CASTLGTGHGYTF.

The gene calls are TRBV11-3 and TRBJ2-3; 9 bases are a match to TRBD2. Germline V lookup: CDR1 SGHNT, CDR2 YENEEA. Germline trimming cut 1 base from V and 7 bases from J; bases unmatched to any gene: 6. The CDR3 spans 15 residues. The CDR3 region has the DNA TGTGCCAGCAGCTTAGGAGGTAGCGGGGGAAATACGCAGTATTTT. It translates to CASSLGGSGGNTQYF. The variable domain in full, completed from reference TRBV11-3 and TRBJ2-3, reads EAGVVQSPRYKIIEKKQPVAFWCNPISGHNTLYWYLQNLGQGPELLIRYENEEAVDDSQLPKDRFSAERLKGVDSTLKIQPAELGDSAVYLCASSLGGSGGNTQYFGPGTRLTVL.

The chain couples TRBV7-2 to TRBJ2-2, with TRBD2 matching over 7 bases. Germline CDR1 SGHTA, CDR2 FQGNSA. This CDR3 contains 16 residues. The V segment lost 8 bases and the J segment 2 bases; nucleotides outside the gene matches: 11. The CDR3: CASRLAHSLNTGELFF. DNA for the CDR3: TGTGCCAGCCGACTAGCTCACTCATTAAACACCGGGGAGCTGTTTTTT.

The chain joins TRBV7-2 to TRBJ1-1; D gene uncertain. CDR3 length equals 12 residues. The V gene's germline CDR1 is SGHTA and CDR2 FQGNSA. Trimming cost V 2 bases and J 4 bases, with 5 bases left between them. CDR3 DNA: TGTGCCAGCAGCTTAAGGATCACTGAAGCTTTCTTT. Its translation: CASSLRITEAFF.

This sequence joins TRBV6-1 and TRBJ1-2, with no clear D. CDR1 and CDR2 (germline): MNHNS, SASEGT. This CDR3 has 15 amino acids. The germline V and J ends were trimmed by 2 bases and 2 bases, with 12 bases remaining between them. CDR3 amino acids: CASSEPGSLNYGYTF. The CDR3 DNA follows: TGTGCCAGCAGTGAACCAGGTAGCCTAAACTATGGCTACACCTTC.

This chain joins TRBV2 and TRBJ1-6; D perhaps matches TRBD1 (6 bases). Germline loops: CDR1 SNHLY, CDR2 FYNNEI. V dropped 7 bases and J dropped 7 bases, with 11 bases sitting between them. This CDR3 has 13 residues. CDR3: CASKGGGNSPLHF. In DNA form, the CDR3 reads TGTGCCAGCAAAGGAGGGGGGAATTCACCCCTCCACTTT. The variable domain in full, completed from reference TRBV2 and TRBJ1-6, reads EPEVTQTPSHQVTQMGQEVILRCVPISNHLYFYWYRQILGQKVEFLVSFYNNEISEKSEIFDDQFSVERPDGSNFTLKIRSTKLEDSAMYFCASKGGGNSPLHFGNGTRLTVT.

This clone was counted a few times. Other DNA variants within this sample encode the same CDR3. The chain carries TRBV5-1 and TRBJ1-6; weak D call: TRBD1 (6 bases). V lost 4 bases, J lost 8 bases, and 10 bases lay in between. The CDR3 loop spans 13 amino acids. CDR1 is SGHRS and CDR2 is YFSETQ in the germline V gene. The CDR3 sequence: CASSRTVYSPLHF. The DNA for the CDR3 is TGCGCCAGCAGCAGGACAGTTTATTCACCCCTCCACTTT.

This clone was seen a handful of times. This sequence joins TRBV11-1 and TRBJ2-3; 8 nucleotides match TRBD1. V dropped 5 bases and J dropped 2; count of bases not matched to a gene: 9. The CDR3 length is 16 residues. Germline assignment: CDR1 SGHAT and CDR2 FQDESV (reference sequence). This CDR3 is CASSPGTGYNTDTQYF. CDR3 nucleotide sequence: TGTGCCAGCAGCCCCGGGACAGGCTACAACACAGATACGCAGTATTTT. Using reference TRBV11-1 and TRBJ2-3 for the parts outside the CDR3, the full variable domain is EAEVAQSPRYKITEKSQAVAFWCDPISGHATLYWYRQILGQGPELLVQFQDESVVDDSQLPKDRFSAERLKGVDSTLKIQPAELGDSAMYLCASSPGTGYNTDTQYFGPGTRLTVL.

The chain combines TRBV19 with TRBJ1-2; possibly TRBD1 for D (5 bases). The germline gives CDR1 LNHDA, CDR2 SQIVND (reference sequence). The CDR3 has 15 residues. Trimming removed 7 bases at V and 4 bases at J, with 19 bases between. Here the CDR3 reads CASTPMSSGTYGYTF. CDR3 in DNA: TGTGCCAGTACTCCCATGAGTAGTGGGACCTATGGCTACACCTTC.

This sequence joins TRBV10-3 and TRBJ1-2; TRBD1 might be the D (5 bases). The CDR3 covers 15 residues. The V gene lost 0 bases and the J gene lost 1 base, with 9 bases spanning the gap. The germline V gene has CDR1 ENHRY and CDR2 SYGVKD. The CDR3 spells CAISESGTLNYGYTF. The CDR3 DNA reads TGTGCCATCAGTGAGTCCGGGACCCTTAACTATGGCTACACCTTC.

Remarks on this clone: The junction does not match germline at one end; this may be a read error. The genes are TRBV4-1 and TRBJ2-5, with D uncertain. The CDR3 sequence is 15 residues long. Germline values: CDR1 MGHRA, CDR2 YSYEKL. DNA for the CDR3: TGCGCCAGCAGCCAAGATAAGGACCACCAAGAGCCCCAGTACTTC. Its protein product is CASSQDKDHQEPQYF.

This clone ranks as medium-sized. The V call is TRBV5-4, the J call TRBJ2-1; the D is unclear. This CDR3 region has 15 residues. Looked up from germline, CDR1 is SGHNT and CDR2 is YYREEE (reference sequence). With 5 bases removed from V and 0 bases from J, the gap between germline ends came to 12 bases. The CDR3 bases are TGTGCCAGCAGTACAGAGGCTAGCTCCTACAATGAGCAGTTCTTC. Residues: CASSTEASSYNEQFF. The complete variable domain, with remaining parts taken from reference TRBV5-4 and TRBJ2-1, reads ETGVTQSPTHLIKTRGQQVTLRCSSQSGHNTVSWYQQALGQGPQFIFQYYREEENGRGNFPPRFSGLQFPNYSSELNVNALELDDSALYLCASSTEASSYNEQFFGPGTRLTVL.

V and J are TRBV28 and TRBJ2-1, with D perhaps matching TRBD1 or TRBD2 (5 bases each). CDR3 size: 16 residues. CDR1 is MDHEN, CDR2 SYDVKM, per germline. Trimming cost V 5 bases and J 5 bases, with 19 bases left between them. CDR3 nucleotides: TGTGCCAGCAGTGATTCTCTTCGGGGCGTCGACAATGAGCAGTTCTTC. Its translation: CASSDSLRGVDNEQFF.

The rearrangement uses TRBV27 and TRBJ1-5; TRBD1 agrees at 10 bases. Trimming took 4 bases from V and 4 from J; bases not matched to a gene: 4. CDR1 and CDR2 (germline): MNHEY, SMNVEV (reference sequence). This CDR3 spans 15 amino acids. The CDR3: CASSSDRGPNQPQHF. The CDR3 DNA is TGTGCCAGCAGTTCTGACAGGGGGCCTAATCAGCCCCAGCATTTT.

The V call is TRBV28, the J call TRBJ1-2; D perhaps matches TRBD1 (6 bases). V was cut by 3 bases and J by 2 bases, with 7 bases left in between. The CDR3 loop spans 13 amino acids. Germline V CDR1 and CDR2: MDHEN, SYDVKM. The CDR3 reads CASSLTGNYGYTF. CDR3 nucleotides: TGTGCCAGCAGTTTGACAGGAAACTATGGCTACACCTTC.

This clone has a single count. The chain carries TRBV6-1 and TRBJ2-5, with no clear D. The end of the DNA aligns better with TRBJ2-7, so the J call may be wrong. From germline, CDR1 is MNHNS and CDR2 SASEGT. The CDR3 runs 15 residues. DNA of the CDR3: TGTGCCAGCAGTGAAGTTGAGGCCCCGGGCCACGAGCAGTACTTC. Translation: CASSEVEAPGHEQYF.

This chain uses TRBV19 with TRBJ2-1; TRBD2 matches at 9 bases. J gave up 4 bases and V 7 bases, and 8 bases lay outside the gene matches. This CDR3 is 15 amino acids long. Per the germline V gene, CDR1 is LNHDA and CDR2 is SQIVND (reference sequence). CDR3 nucleotides: TGTGCCAGTACCTTTAGCGGGGGCGTTTACAATGAGCAGTTCTTC. This gives the protein CASTFSGGVYNEQFF.

For this clone: The sample carries other DNA sequences with the same CDR3. The CDR3, as DNA: TGTGCCAGCAGCTTAGGACAGTCCTACGAGCAGTACTTC. This encodes CASSLGQSYEQYF. The rearrangement uses TRBV5-6 and TRBJ2-7; maybe TRBD1 (6 bases). CDR1 is SGHDT and CDR2 is YYEEEE in the germline V gene. Trimming cost V 2 bases and J 1 base, with 7 bases left between them. The CDR3 runs 13 residues.

The V and J genes are TRBV7-9 and TRBJ1-3; TRBD1 is a possible D gene (5 bases). The CDR3 covers 15 residues. V shed 5 bases and J shed 0 bases, with 11 bases lying between them. The germline V gene encodes CDR1 SEHNR and CDR2 FQNEAQ (reference sequence). This CDR3 is CASSPGRNSGNTIYF. In DNA form, the CDR3 reads TGTGCCAGCAGCCCGGGACGGAACTCTGGAAACACCATATATTTT.

The chain uses TRBV6-1 and TRBJ1-1; tentative D call: TRBD1 (5 bases). The germline CDR1 and CDR2 sequences are MNHNS and SASEGT. Between the trimmed V and J ends, which lost 6 bases and 1 base, there was a span of 15 bases. The CDR3 runs to 15 residues. The CDR3 sequence is CASSARDTGNTEAFF. The CDR3 nucleotides read TGTGCCAGCAGCGCCAGGGATACGGGGAACACTGAAGCTTTCTTT.

The chain carries TRBV27 and TRBJ1-1; maybe TRBD1 (5 bases). The CDR3 totals 19 residues. The V end was cut by 4 bases, the J end by 0 bases, with 24 bases between. CDR1 is MNHEY and CDR2 is SMNVEV in the germline V gene (reference sequence). The DNA for the CDR3 is TGTGCCAGCAGTTCACTTACCCTAACAGGCGCTCCTATGAACACTGAAGCTTTCTTT. Translated, it gives CASSSLTLTGAPMNTEAFF.

The rearrangement links TRBV28 to TRBJ2-3, with TRBD2 matching over 8 bases. J gave up 2 bases and V 8 bases, and 6 bases lay outside the gene matches. Germline CDR1 is MDHEN and CDR2 is SYDVKM. The CDR3 is 14 amino acids. Here the CDR3 reads CASEKRGTTDTQYF. CDR3 coding DNA: TGTGCCAGCGAAAAGCGGGGGACCACAGATACGCAGTATTTT.

The chain links TRBV5-1 to TRBJ1-5; a weak D match, TRBD1 (5 bases). Between the trimmed V and J ends, which lost 3 bases and 5 bases, there was a span of 9 bases. CDR3 length: 13 residues. Germline V gene data show CDR1 as SGHRS and CDR2 as YFSETQ. The CDR3 DNA reads as TGCGCCAGCAGCTCAGAAGGGGATCAGCCCCAGCATTTT. Translating gives CASSSEGDQPQHF.

The chain is built from TRBV14 and TRBJ2-3; no firm D call. The CDR3 spans 12 residues. The germline V and J ends were trimmed by 1 base and 7 bases, with 6 bases remaining between them. CDR1 is SGHDN and CDR2 is FVKESK in the germline V gene. The CDR3 nucleotides read TGTGCCAGCAGCCAAGTACAGTATACGCAGTATTTT. Translating it yields CASSQVQYTQYF.

V gene TRBV6-4 combines with J gene TRBJ2-2; 9 bases fit TRBD2. This CDR3 contains 14 residues. The junction had 8 bases not matched to a gene; V was cut back by 11 bases and J by 4 bases. Germline CDR1 reads MRHNA; CDR2 reads SNTAGT. The CDR3: CASGELAGTGELFF. CDR3 in DNA: TGTGCCTCAGGGGAACTAGCGGGCACCGGGGAGCTGTTTTTT.

The chain is built from TRBV15 and TRBJ1-2; the match to TRBD1 covers 8 bases. This CDR3 contains 13 residues. The germline V gene encodes CDR1 LNHNV and CDR2 YYDKDF (reference sequence). V was pared by 3 bases and J by 7 bases, with 4 bases of the junction left unmatched. The CDR3 protein is CATSSRTGSGYTF. CDR3 sequence (DNA): TGTGCCACCAGCAGTAGGACAGGGAGTGGCTACACCTTC.

The V call is TRBV2, the J call TRBJ2-5; the D gene is possibly TRBD1 (6 bases). Germline V lookup: CDR1 SNHLY, CDR2 FYNNEI. CDR3 length: 15 amino acids. Trimming shortened V by 6 bases and J by 2 bases, and 16 bases separated the two germline ends. The CDR3 spells CASSEKTGPQETQYF. The CDR3 nucleotides are TGTGCCAGCAGCGAAAAGACAGGACCGCAAGAGACCCAGTACTTC.